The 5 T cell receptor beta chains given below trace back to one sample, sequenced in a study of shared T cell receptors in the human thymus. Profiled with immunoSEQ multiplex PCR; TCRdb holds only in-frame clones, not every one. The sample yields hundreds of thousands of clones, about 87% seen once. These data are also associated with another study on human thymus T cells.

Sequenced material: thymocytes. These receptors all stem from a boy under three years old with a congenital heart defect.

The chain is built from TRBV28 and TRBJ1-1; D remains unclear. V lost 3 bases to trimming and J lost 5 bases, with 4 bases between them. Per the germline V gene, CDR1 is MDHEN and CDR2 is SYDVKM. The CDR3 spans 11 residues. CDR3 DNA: TGTGCCAGCAGTTTTGCGACTGAAGCTTTCTTT. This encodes CASSFATEAFF. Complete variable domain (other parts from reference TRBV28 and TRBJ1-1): DVKVTQSSRYLVKRTGEKVFLECVQDMDHENMFWYRQDPGLGLRLIYFSYDVKMKEKGDIPEGYSVSREKKERFSLILESASTNQTSMYLCASSFATEAFFGQGTRLTVV.

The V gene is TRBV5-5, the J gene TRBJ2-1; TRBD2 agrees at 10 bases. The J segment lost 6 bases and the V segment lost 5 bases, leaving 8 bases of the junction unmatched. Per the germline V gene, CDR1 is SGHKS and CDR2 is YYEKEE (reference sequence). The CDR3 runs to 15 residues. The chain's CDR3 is CASRPGTSEPNEQFF. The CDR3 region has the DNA TGTGCCAGCAGACCCGGGACTAGCGAACCCAATGAGCAGTTCTTC. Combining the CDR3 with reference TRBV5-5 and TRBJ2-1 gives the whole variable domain DAGVTQSPTHLIKTRGQQVTLRCSPISGHKSVSWYQQVLGQGPQFIFQYYEKEERGRGNFPDRFSARQFPNYSSELNVNALLLGDSALYLCASRPGTSEPNEQFFGPGTRLTVL.

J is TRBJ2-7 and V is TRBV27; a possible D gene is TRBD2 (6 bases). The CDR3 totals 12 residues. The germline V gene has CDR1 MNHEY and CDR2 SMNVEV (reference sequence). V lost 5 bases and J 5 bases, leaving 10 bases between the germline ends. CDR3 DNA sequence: TGTGCCAGCAGTCAACGCGGGGACGAGCAGTACTTC. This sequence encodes CASSQRGDEQYF.

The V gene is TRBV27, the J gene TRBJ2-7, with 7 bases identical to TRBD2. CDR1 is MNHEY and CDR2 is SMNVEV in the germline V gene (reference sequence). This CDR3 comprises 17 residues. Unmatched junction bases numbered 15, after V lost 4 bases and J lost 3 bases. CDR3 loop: CASSSSGGWQADYEQYF. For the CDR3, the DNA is TGTGCCAGCAGTTCCTCCGGGGGGTGGCAGGCAGACTACGAGCAGTACTTC.

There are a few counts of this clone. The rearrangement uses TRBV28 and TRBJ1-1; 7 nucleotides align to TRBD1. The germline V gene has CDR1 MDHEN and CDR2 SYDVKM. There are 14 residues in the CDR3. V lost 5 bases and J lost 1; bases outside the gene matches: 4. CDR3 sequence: CASSGPGGNTEAFF. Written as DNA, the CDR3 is TGTGCCAGCAGTGGTCCAGGGGGGAACACTGAAGCTTTCTTT. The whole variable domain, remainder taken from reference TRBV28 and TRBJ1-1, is DVKVTQSSRYLVKRTGEKVFLECVQDMDHENMFWYRQDPGLGLRLIYFSYDVKMKEKGDIPEGYSVSREKKERFSLILESASTNQTSMYLCASSGPGGNTEAFFGQGTRLTVV.